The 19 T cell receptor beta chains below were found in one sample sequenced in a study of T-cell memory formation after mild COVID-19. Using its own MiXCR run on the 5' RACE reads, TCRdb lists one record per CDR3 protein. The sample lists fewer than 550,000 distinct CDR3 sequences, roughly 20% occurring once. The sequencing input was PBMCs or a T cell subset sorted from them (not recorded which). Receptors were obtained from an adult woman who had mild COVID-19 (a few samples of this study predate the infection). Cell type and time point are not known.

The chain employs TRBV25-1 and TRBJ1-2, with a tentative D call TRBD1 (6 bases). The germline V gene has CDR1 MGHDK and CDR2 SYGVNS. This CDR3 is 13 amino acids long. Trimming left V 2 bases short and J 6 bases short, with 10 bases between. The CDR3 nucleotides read TGTGCCAGCAGTGAAAACAGGGCCCATGGCTACACCTTC. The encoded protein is CASSENRAHGYTF.

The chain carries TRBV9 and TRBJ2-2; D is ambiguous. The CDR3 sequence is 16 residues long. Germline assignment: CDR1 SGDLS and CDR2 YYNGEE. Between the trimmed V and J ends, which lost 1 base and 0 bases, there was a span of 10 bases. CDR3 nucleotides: TGTGCCAGCAGCGTATGGGTAGGGCCGAACACCGGGGAGCTGTTTTTT. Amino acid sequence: CASSVWVGPNTGELFF.

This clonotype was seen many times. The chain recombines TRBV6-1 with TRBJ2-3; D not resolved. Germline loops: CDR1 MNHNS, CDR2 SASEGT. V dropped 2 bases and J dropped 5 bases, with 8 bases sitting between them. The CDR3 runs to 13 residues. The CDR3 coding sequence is TGTGCCAGCAGTGAAAACCCCCTAGATACGCAGTATTTT. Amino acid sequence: CASSENPLDTQYF.

Written as DNA, the CDR3 is TGTGCCAGCAGCAAATACCGGACAGGGGCCCTTGAAGCTTTCTTT. The encoded protein is CASSKYRTGALEAFF. The rearrangement joins TRBV21-1 to TRBJ1-1; the listed D gene, TRBD1, was not tested against the DNA. TRBV21-1 is given as a pseudogene. This CDR3 region has 15 residues.

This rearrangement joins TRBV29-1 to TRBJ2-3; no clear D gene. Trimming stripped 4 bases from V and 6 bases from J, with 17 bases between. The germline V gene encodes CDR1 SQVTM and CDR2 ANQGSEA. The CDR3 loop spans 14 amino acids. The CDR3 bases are TGCAGCGTTGTCAACTGGGCCAGAGTGGATACGCAGTATTTT. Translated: CSVVNWARVDTQYF.

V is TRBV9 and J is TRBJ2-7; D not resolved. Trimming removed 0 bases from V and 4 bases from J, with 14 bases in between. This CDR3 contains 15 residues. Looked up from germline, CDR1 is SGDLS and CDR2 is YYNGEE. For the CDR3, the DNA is TGTGCCAGCAGCGTAGCCCCTTCCGAGTCTTACGAGCAGTACTTC. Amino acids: CASSVAPSESYEQYF.

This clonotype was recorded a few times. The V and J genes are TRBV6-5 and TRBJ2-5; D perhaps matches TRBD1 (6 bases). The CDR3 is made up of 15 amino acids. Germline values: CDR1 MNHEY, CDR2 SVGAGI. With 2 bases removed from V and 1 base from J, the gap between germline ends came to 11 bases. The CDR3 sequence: CASSYGGAGQETQYF. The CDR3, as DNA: TGTGCCAGCAGTTACGGGGGCGCAGGCCAAGAGACCCAGTACTTC.

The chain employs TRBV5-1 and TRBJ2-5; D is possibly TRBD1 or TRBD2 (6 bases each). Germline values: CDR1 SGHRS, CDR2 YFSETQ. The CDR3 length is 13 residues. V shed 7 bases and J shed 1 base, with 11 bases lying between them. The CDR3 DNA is TGCGCCAGCCGGGGGCGCCCCCAAGAGACCCAGTACTTC. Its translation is CASRGRPQETQYF. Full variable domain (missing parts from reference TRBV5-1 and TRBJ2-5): KAGVTQTPRYLIKTRGQQVTLSCSPISGHRSVSWYQQTPGQGLQFLFEYFSETQRNKGNFPGRFSGRQFSNSRSEMNVSTLELGDSALYLCASRGRPQETQYFGPGTRLLVL.

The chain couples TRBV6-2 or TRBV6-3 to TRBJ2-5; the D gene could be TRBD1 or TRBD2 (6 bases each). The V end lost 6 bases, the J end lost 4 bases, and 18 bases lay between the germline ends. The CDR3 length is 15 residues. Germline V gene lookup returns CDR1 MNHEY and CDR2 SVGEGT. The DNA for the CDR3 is TGTGCCAGCAGCCCTCTGAGGGGGGCAGGAGAGACCCAGTACTTC. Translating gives CASSPLRGAGETQYF.

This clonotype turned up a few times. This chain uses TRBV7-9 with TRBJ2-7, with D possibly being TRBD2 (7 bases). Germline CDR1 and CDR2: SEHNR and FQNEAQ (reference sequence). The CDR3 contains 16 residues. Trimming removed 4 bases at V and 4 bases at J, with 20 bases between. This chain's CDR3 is CASSSQDSGDGYEQYF. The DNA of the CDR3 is TGTGCCAGCAGCTCGCAGGACAGCGGGGATGGTTACGAGCAGTACTTC.

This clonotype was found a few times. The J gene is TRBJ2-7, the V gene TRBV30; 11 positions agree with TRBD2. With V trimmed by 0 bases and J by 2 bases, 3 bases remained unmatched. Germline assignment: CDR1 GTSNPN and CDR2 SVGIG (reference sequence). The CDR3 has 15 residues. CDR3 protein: CAWSVGTSGAYEQYF. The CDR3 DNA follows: TGTGCCTGGAGTGTGGGGACTAGCGGTGCCTACGAGCAGTACTTC. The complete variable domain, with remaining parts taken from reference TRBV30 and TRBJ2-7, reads SQTIHQWPATLVQPVGSPLSLECTVEGTSNPNLYWYRQAAGRGLQLLFYSVGIGQISSEVPQNLSASRPQDRQFILSSKKLLLSDSGFYLCAWSVGTSGAYEQYFGPGTRLTVT.

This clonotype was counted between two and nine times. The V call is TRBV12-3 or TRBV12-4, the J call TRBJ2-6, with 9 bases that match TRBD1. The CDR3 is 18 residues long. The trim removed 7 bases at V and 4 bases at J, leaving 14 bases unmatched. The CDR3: CASIRRDRGGLGANVLTF. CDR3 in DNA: TGTGCCAGCATCCGAAGAGACAGGGGGGGCCTAGGGGCCAACGTCCTGACTTTC.

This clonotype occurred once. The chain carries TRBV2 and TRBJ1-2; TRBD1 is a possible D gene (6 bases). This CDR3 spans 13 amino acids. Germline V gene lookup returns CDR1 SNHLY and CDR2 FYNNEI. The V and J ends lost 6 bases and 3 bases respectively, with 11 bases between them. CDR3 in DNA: TGTGCCAGCAGCGCAGGGGTTGACTATGGCTACACCTTC. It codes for CASSAGVDYGYTF. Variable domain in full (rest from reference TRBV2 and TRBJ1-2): EPEVTQTPSHQVTQMGQEVILRCVPISNHLYFYWYRQILGQKVEFLVSFYNNEISEKSEIFDDQFSVERPDGSNFTLKIRSTKLEDSAMYFCASSAGVDYGYTFGSGTRLTVV.

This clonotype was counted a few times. Here the CDR3 DNA reads TGTGCCAGCTCACCCCCGACAGGGTATGGCAATCAGCCCCAGCATTTT. Its translation is CASSPPTGYGNQPQHF. V is TRBV18 and J is TRBJ1-5, with 7 bases lining up with TRBD1. Trimming removed 3 bases from V and 2 bases from J; junction bases left unmatched: 7. The CDR3 length is 16 residues. Germline CDR1 and CDR2: KGHSH and LQKENI.

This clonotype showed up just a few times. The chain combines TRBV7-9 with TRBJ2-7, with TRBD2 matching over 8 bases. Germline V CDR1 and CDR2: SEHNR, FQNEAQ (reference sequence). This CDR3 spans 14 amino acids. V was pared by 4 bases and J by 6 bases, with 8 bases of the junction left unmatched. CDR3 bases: TGTGCCAGCAGCTCGGGACTAGTGGTTGGCGAGCAGTACTTC. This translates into CASSSGLVVGEQYF.

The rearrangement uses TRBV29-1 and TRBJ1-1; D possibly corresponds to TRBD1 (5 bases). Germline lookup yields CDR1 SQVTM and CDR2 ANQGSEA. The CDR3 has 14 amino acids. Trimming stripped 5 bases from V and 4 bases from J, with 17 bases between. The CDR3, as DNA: TGCAGCGTTCGGGCAGGGCGGGTGAGCACTGAAGCTTTCTTT. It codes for CSVRAGRVSTEAFF.

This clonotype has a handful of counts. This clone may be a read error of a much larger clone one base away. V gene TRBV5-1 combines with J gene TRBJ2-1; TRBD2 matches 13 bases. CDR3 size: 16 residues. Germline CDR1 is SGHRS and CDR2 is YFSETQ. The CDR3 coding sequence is TGCGACAGCAGCTCCAGACTAGCGGGGGGTTACAATGAGCAGTTCTTC. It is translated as CDSSSRLAGGYNEQFF. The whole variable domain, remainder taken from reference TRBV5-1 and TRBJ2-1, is KAGVTQTPRYLIKTRGQQVTLSCSPISGHRSVSWYQQTPGQGLQFLFEYFSETQRNKGNFPGRFSGRQFSNSRSEMNVSTLELGDSALYLCDSSSRLAGGYNEQFFGPGTRLTVL.

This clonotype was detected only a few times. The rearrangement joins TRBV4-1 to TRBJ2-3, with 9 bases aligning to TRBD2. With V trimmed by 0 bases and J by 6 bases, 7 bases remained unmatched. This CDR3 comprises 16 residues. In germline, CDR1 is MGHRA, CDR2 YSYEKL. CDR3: CASSQEERGAYDTQYF. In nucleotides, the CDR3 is TGCGCCAGCAGCCAAGAAGAGCGGGGGGCATATGATACGCAGTATTTT.

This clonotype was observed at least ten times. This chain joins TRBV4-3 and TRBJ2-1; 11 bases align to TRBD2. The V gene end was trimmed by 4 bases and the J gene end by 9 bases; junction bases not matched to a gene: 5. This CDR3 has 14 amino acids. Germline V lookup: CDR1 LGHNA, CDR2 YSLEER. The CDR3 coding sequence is TGCGCCAGCAGCCCCGGGACTAGCGGATTTGAGCAGTTCTTC. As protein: CASSPGTSGFEQFF.